This T cell receptor (beta chain) came from a study of blood T cells in healthy people across ages. PCR was performed a second time for roughly 7 to 12 cycles using a sample-barcoded 5' primer and a J-beta primer mix. Using its own MiXCR run on the 5' RACE reads, TCRdb lists one record per CDR3 protein. The data contain 750,000 to 950,000 distinct CDR3 sequences, about a quarter of them singletons. Another study also made use of these data, one on T cells of mothers and their children.

This receptor was taken from a boy aged 5-17 years in good health. The sequenced sample consisted of blood.

The CDR3 region is CAIGDGTSGDSTDTQYF. CDR3 bases: TGTGCCATCGGAGACGGGACTAGCGGGGACAGCACAGATACGCAGTATTTT. The V call is TRBV10-3, the J call TRBJ2-3; 13 nucleotides align to TRBD2. CDR1 and CDR2 (germline): ENHRY, SYGVKD. The CDR3 has 17 amino acids. Trimming at V came to 8 bases and at J to 0 bases, leaving 8 bases not matched to a gene.